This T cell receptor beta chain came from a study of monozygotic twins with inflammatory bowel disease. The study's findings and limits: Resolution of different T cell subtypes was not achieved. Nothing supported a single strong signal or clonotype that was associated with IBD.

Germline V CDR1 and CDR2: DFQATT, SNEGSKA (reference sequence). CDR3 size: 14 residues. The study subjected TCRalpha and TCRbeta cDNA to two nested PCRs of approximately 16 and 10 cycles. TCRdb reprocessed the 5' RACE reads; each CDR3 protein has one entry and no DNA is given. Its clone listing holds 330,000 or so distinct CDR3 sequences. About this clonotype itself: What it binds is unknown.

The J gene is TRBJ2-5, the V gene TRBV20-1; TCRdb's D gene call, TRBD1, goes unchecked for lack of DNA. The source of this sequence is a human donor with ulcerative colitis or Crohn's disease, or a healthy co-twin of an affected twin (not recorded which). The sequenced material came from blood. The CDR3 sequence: CSVIPGVSKETQYF.